This T cell receptor (beta chain) came from a study of blood T cells in healthy people across ages. Regarding the study as a whole: Roughly linear age-related decline in beta diversity appeared, significant by age approximately 43.

Comments on this clonotype: Its specificity is not known.

This CDR3 is built from 14 residues. V gave up 7 bases and J gave up 6 bases, with 18 bases separating them. Germline loops: CDR1 SGHTA, CDR2 FQGNSA. Together with a sample-barcoded 5' primer, a J-beta primer mix was included in a second PCR lasting about 7 to 11 cycles. MiXCR, applied by TCRdb to the 5' RACE reads, yields one record per CDR3 protein. The sample includes 1.8 million or so distinct CDR3 sequences, roughly two fifths of them seen just once. The sample taken for sequencing was blood. The rearrangement links TRBV7-2 to TRBJ1-2, with TRBD1 as a possible D gene (5 bases). The sequence came from a human donor in good health. DNA of the CDR3: TGTGCCAGCACCCGAAGGGACGGTCTTCATGGCTACACCTTC. Protein product: CASTRRDGLHGYTF.